This T cell receptor (beta chain) appears in the sequencing data of a study of technical replicates of blood from several donors. This CDR3 region has 14 residues. V lost 0 bases and J lost 5, with 10 bases in between. CDR1 SGHRS and CDR2 YFSETQ come from the germline V gene. The data were produced by immunoSEQ multiplex PCR, yet TCRdb's version contains in-frame clones alone and is incomplete. Of some 70,000 clones in the sample, roughly 97% were seen once. This chain uses TRBV5-1 with TRBJ2-3; D is ambiguous. Sample: T cells isolated from PBMCs. The sequence was collected from a human donor in good health. The CDR3 DNA follows: TGCGCCAGCAGCTTGGCCGGGTTAGGAGATACGCAGTATTTT. Encoded protein: CASSLAGLGDTQYF. The full variable domain, with the rest looked up from reference TRBV5-1 and TRBJ2-3, is KAGVTQTPRYLIKTRGQQVTLSCSPISGHRSVSWYQQTPGQGLQFLFEYFSETQRNKGNFPGRFSGRQFSNSRSEMNVSTLELGDSALYLCASSLAGLGDTQYFGPGTRLTVL.